This is a list of T cell receptor beta chains from one sample in a study of regulatory T cells in long-lasting Graves disease. TCRdb re-derived calls from the multiplex PCR reads in MiXCR, one entry per CDR3 protein. Of 510,000 or so distinct CDR3 sequences listed, about 11% are singletons. The same sample was also used in a study of T cells in Graves' hyperthyroidism and ophthalmopathy.

The sequencing used peripheral blood mononuclear cells (PBMCs), collected at new diagnosis, from a patient treated with antithyroid drugs. The receptors were sampled from a woman aged 30 to 39 with Graves disease. The CDR3 runs from the conserved cysteine through the conserved F or W. A D gene is named only where the DNA matches it firmly.

TRBD1	TRBV27	TRBJ2-1	CASSPDRDLEQFF
TRBD2	TRBV20-1	TRBJ2-7	CSASRLAGPIVTYEQYF
.	TRBV11-3	TRBJ1-1	CASSLDRQTEAFF
TRBD2	TRBV15	TRBJ2-7	CATSREAGGQGEQYF
TRBD2	TRBV9	TRBJ2-3	CASSITGLYTDTQYF
.	TRBV28	TRBJ1-5	CASSLKGYSNQPQHF
.	TRBV12-3/TRBV12-4	TRBJ1-2	CASSLTGHGGYTF
TRBD2	TRBV29-1	TRBJ2-3	CSVLTSGGLSGTDTQYF
.	TRBV19	TRBJ1-2	CASSMTGREEDGYTF
.	TRBV19	.	CASSDSGWVETQYF
TRBD1	TRBV20-1	TRBJ1-6	CSASRGRSDSPLHF
.	TRBV11-3	TRBJ2-1	CASSFSSYNEQFF
.	TRBV5-6	TRBJ2-2	CASSPVLGVSTGELFF
TRBD1	TRBV6-1	TRBJ1-2	CASSERTGRGPGYTF
.	TRBV7-8	TRBJ1-2	CASSSYLSNNYGYTF
.	TRBV19	TRBJ1-1	CASTRTGNTEAFF
TRBD1	TRBV29-1	TRBJ1-6	CSAKGTEDNSPLHF
.	TRBV30	TRBJ1-4	CAWMGRGEKLFF
TRBD2	TRBV6-1	TRBJ2-5	CATLKRGETQYF
.	TRBV10-1	TRBJ2-2	CASSEGGAGELFF
TRBD2	TRBV5-1	TRBJ2-5	CASREEVSGRPTQGTQYF
.	TRBV20-1	TRBJ2-3	CSARDRYWGTDTQYF
.	TRBV29-1	TRBJ2-7	CSVEEQYEQYF
.	TRBV7-2	TRBJ2-1	CASSLDLELGEQFF
TRBD2	TRBV28	TRBJ2-7	CASRTSGVYEQYF
.	TRBV12-3/TRBV12-4	TRBJ1-1	CASSRQSLNTEAFF
.	TRBV12-3/TRBV12-4	TRBJ2-7	CASSEGYRRYEQYF
.	TRBV27	TRBJ1-2	CASSPQGPITYGYTF
TRBD2	TRBV7-9	TRBJ2-3	CASSPLAGEPTTDTQYF